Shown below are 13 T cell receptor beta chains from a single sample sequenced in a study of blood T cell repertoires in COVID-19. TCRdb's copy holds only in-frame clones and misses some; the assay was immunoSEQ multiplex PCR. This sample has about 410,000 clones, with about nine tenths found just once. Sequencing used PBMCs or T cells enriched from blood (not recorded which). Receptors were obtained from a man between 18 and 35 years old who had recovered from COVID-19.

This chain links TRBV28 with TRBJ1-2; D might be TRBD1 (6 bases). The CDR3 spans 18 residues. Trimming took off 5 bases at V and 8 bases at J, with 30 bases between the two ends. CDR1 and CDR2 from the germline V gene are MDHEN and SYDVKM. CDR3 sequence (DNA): TGTGCCAGCAGTCCCTTTCTGAGACAGGCCGGTCGGTTCGAGGGCTACACCTTC. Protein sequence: CASSPFLRQAGRFEGYTF.

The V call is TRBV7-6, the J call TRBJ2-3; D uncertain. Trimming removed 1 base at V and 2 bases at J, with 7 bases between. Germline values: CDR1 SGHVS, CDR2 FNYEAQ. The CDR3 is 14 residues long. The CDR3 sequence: CASSLGAFTDTQYF. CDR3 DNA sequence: TGTGCCAGCAGCTTAGGAGCATTCACAGATACGCAGTATTTT. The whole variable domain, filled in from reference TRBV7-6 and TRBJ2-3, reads GAGVSQSPRYKVTKRGQDVALRCDPISGHVSLYWYRQALGQGPEFLTYFNYEAQQDKSGLPNDRFSAERPEGSISTLTIQRTEQRDSAMYRCASSLGAFTDTQYFGPGTRLTVL.

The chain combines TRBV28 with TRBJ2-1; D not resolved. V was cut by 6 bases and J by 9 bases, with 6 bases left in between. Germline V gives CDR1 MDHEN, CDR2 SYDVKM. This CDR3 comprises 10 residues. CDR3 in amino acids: CASSRSEQFF. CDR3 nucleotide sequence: TGTGCCAGCAGCAGGTCTGAGCAGTTCTTC.

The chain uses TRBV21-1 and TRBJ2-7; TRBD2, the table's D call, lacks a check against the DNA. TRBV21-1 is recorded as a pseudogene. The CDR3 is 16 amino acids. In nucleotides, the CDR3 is TGTGCCATCCCCCCCCAACTAGCGGGGGAACTATGCGAGCAGTACTTC. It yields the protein CAIPPQLAGELCEQYF.

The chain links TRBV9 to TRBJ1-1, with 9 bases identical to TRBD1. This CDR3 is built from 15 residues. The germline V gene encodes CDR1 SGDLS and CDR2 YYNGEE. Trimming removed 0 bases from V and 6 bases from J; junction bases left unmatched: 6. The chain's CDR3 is CASSVEGQGFSEAFF. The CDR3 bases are TGTGCCAGCAGCGTAGAGGGACAGGGTTTCTCTGAAGCTTTCTTT. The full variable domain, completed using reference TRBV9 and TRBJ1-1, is DSGVTQTPKHLITATGQRVTLRCSPRSGDLSVYWYQQSLDQGLQFLIQYYNGEERAKGNILERFSAQQFPDLHSELNLSSLELGDSALYFCASSVEGQGFSEAFFGQGTRLTVV.

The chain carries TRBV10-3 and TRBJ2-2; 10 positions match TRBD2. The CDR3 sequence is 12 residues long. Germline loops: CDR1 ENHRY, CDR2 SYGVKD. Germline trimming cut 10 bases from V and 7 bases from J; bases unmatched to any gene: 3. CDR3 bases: TGTGCCACCGGACTAGCGGACGGGGAGCTGTTTTTT. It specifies CATGLADGELFF.

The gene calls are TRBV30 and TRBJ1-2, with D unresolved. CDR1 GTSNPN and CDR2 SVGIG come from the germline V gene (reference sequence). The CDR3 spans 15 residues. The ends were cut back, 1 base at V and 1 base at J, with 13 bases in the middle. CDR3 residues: CAWSDQWTVNYGYTF. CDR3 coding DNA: TGTGCCTGGAGTGATCAATGGACTGTTAACTATGGCTACACCTTC.

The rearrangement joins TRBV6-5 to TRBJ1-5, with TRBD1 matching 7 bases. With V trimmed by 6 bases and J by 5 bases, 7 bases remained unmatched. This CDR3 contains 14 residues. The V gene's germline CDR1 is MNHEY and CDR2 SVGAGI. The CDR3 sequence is CASSQTGLYQPQHF. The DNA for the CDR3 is TGTGCCAGCAGCCAGACAGGGTTGTATCAGCCCCAGCATTTT.

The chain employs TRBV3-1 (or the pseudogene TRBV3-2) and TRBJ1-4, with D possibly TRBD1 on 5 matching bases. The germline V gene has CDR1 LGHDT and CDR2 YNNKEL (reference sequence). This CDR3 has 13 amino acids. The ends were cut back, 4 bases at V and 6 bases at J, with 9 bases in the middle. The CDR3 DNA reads TGTGCCAGCAGCCTCGGGGGGGATGAAAAACTGTTTTTT. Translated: CASSLGGDEKLFF.

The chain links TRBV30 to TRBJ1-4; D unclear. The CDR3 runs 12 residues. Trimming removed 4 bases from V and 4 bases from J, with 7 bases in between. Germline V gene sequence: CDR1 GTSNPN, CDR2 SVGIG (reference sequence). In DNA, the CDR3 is TGTGCCTGGATCGCGAGTAATGAAAAACTGTTTTTT. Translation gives CAWIASNEKLFF. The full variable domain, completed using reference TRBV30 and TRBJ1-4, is SQTIHQWPATLVQPVGSPLSLECTVEGTSNPNLYWYRQAAGRGLQLLFYSVGIGQISSEVPQNLSASRPQDRQFILSSKKLLLSDSGFYLCAWIASNEKLFFGSGTQLSVL.

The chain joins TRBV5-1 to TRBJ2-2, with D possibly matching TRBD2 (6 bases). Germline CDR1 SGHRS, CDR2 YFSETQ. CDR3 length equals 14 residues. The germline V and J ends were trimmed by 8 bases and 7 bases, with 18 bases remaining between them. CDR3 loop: CASASGLPFGELFF. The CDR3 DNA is TGCGCCAGTGCCTCGGGACTCCCTTTCGGGGAGCTGTTTTTT.

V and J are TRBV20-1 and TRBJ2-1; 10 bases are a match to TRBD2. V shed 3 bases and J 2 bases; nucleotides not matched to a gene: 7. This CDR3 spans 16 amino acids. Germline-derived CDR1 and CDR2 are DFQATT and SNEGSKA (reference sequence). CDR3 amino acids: CSASSIAGGTYNEQFF. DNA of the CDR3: TGCAGTGCTAGTAGTATAGCGGGGGGAACCTACAATGAGCAGTTCTTC.

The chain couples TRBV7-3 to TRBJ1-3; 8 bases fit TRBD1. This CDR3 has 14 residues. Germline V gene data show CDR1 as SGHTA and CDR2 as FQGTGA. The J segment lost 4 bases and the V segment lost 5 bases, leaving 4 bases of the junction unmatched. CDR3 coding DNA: TGTGCCAGCAGCCCGGGACAGGTAGGAAACACCATATATTTT. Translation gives CASSPGQVGNTIYF.